This is a list of T cell receptor beta chains from one sample in a study of cytomegalovirus exposure and HLA in healthy donors. The method was immunoSEQ multiplex PCR; TCRdb's version includes in-frame clones alone and lacks a portion of them. The sample has about 120,000 clones, around 85% seen once; the top ten hold about 4.5%. Sequenced: PBMCs. These receptors came from a man between 18 and 29 years old in good health and CMV-seropositive. Each CDR3 is given with its conserved first and last residue. A D gene is named only where the DNA matches it firmly. Size is stated for part of the rows, as once, few or many counts, or as a class when the clone is expanded.

size,D,V,J,DNA,CDR3
.,TRBD1,TRBV19,TRBJ1-2,TGTGCCAGTAGTGCCCGTTGGGACAGGGGGCCCTATGGCTACACCTTC,CASSARWDRGPYGYTF
.,.,TRBV11-2,TRBJ1-3,TGTGCCAGCAGCGAGATGGCCGGTGGCAGGGATAGTGGAAACACCATATATTTT,CASSEMAGGRDSGNTIYF
few,.,TRBV2,TRBJ1-6,TGTGCCAGTAGGAGCTCCTATAATTCACCCCTCCACTTT,CASRSSYNSPLHF
.,TRBD2,TRBV11-2,TRBJ2-3,TGTGCCAGCAGCTTTCCAGCGGGGGCCATCGATACGCAGTATTTT,CASSFPAGAIDTQYF
.,TRBD2,TRBV18,TRBJ2-7,TGTGCCAGCTCACCTCAGACTAGCGGGGGGACCTACTCCTACGAGCAGTACTTC,CASSPQTSGGTYSYEQYF
.,TRBD1,TRBV5-1,TRBJ1-3,TGCGCCAGCAGCCACGGGGGACAGTCTGGAAACACCATATATTTT,CASSHGGQSGNTIYF
.,TRBD1,TRBV15,TRBJ2-3,TGTGCCACCAGTACTAGACAGGGTTTGGCAGATACGCAGTATTTT,CATSTRQGLADTQYF
.,.,TRBV19,TRBJ1-5,TGTGCCAGTAGTTTACGGAGACAGGACCAGCCCCAGCATTTT,CASSLRRQDQPQHF
few,.,TRBV11-2,TRBJ2-7,TGTGCCAGCAGCCCCGGCGGGTACGAGCAGTACTTC,CASSPGGYEQYF
.,.,TRBV27,TRBJ1-1,TGTGCCAGCAGTTTATTTGCCCTATCCAACGGGGGGAGGGACACTGAAGCTTTCTTT,CASSLFALSNGGRDTEAFF
.,TRBD1,TRBV10-1,TRBJ1-4,TGCGCCAGCAGTCGCACAGGGGACAAACTGTTTTTT,CASSRTGDKLFF
.,TRBD2,TRBV2,TRBJ2-7,TGTGCCAGCAGTGAAGGGGAGGGCGAGCAGTACTTC,CASSEGEGEQYF
once,TRBD2,TRBV4-1,TRBJ2-5,TGCGCCAGCAGCCAAGTAGCGGGGGGGGAGACCCAGTACTTC,CASSQVAGGETQYF
.,.,TRBV5-4,TRBJ2-7,TGTGCCAGCAGCTTTCAGGGTTCTGGCGAGCAGTACTTC,CASSFQGSGEQYF
.,.,TRBV2,TRBJ1-2,TGTGCCAGCAGTGACTGGGGGCAAGGGCCCCGGGGAGCTAACTATGGCTACACCTTC,CASSDWGQGPRGANYGYTF
.,.,TRBV18,TRBJ2-5,TGTGCCAGCTCACCACGGGAGGAGACCCAGTACTTC,CASSPREETQYF
.,.,TRBV2,TRBJ2-1,TGTGCCAGCACGACGGGAACCAATGAGCAGTTCTTC,CASTTGTNEQFF
.,TRBD2,TRBV19,TRBJ2-7,TGTGCCAGTAGTAAACAAGGGACTAGCTCCTACGAGCAGTACTTC,CASSKQGTSSYEQYF
.,.,TRBV6-4,TRBJ2-6,TGTGCCAGCAGTGAGAGGTGGGCTGGGGCCAACGTCCTGACTTTC,CASSERWAGANVLTF
.,TRBD1,TRBV11-1,TRBJ1-2,TGTGCCAGCAGCTTTGGGGGACAGGGATTCTTCGGCTACACCTTC,CASSFGGQGFFGYTF
.,.,TRBV20-1,TRBJ1-1,TGCAGTGCCCCCATGAACACTGAAGCTTTCTTT,CSAPMNTEAFF
.,TRBD1,TRBV5-1,TRBJ1-1,TGCGCCAGCAGCTTGAAGGGGGCGGGGAACACTGAAGCTTTCTTT,CASSLKGAGNTEAFF
.,.,TRBV7-9,TRBJ2-1,TGTGCCAGCAGCCTCGGGGGGCAGGCCGATGAGCAGTTCTTC,CASSLGGQADEQFF
.,TRBD1,TRBV6-6,TRBJ1-4,TGTGCCAGCAGTCAACAGGGGGCTGGAGGTGAAAAACTGTTTTTT,CASSQQGAGGEKLFF
once,.,TRBV29-1,TRBJ1-2,TGCAGCGTTGAAGATTCCGGGGGTATCTATGGCTACACCTTC,CSVEDSGGIYGYTF
.,TRBD1,TRBV4-1,TRBJ1-3,TGCGCCAGCAGCCTGCGTGAGGGACAGGGAAACACCATATATTTT,CASSLREGQGNTIYF
.,.,TRBV15,TRBJ1-5,TGTGCCACCAGCGCCGCGGGGGGCAATCAGCCCCAGCATTTT,CATSAAGGNQPQHF
.,.,TRBV7-6,TRBJ2-1,TGTGCCAGCAGCTTACAGGGTTACAATGAGCAGTTCTTC,CASSLQGYNEQFF
.,TRBD2,TRBV15,TRBJ2-5,TGTGCCACCAGCGCTCGACTAGCGGGGAGCCAAGAGACCCAGTACTTC,CATSARLAGSQETQYF
.,.,TRBV14,TRBJ2-1,TGTGCCAGCAGCCACGGTGTTGGGCCCTACAATGAGCAGTTCTTC,CASSHGVGPYNEQFF
.,.,TRBV4-3,TRBJ2-7,TGCGCCAGCAGCCAAGAAGTCTACCACGAGCAGTACTTC,CASSQEVYHEQYF
.,TRBD1,TRBV5-5,TRBJ1-6,TGTGCCAGCAGCCGACAGGGGACAACAACGGGCCCACCCCTCCACTTT,CASSRQGTTTGPPLHF
.,.,TRBV28,TRBJ1-5,TGTGCCAGCAGTTTTTTACTCGGTAGCAATCAGCCCCAGCATTTT,CASSFLLGSNQPQHF
.,.,TRBV2,TRBJ1-2,TGTGCCAGCAGGGGCCAGGGTAAAAATGGCTACACCTTC,CASRGQGKNGYTF
.,TRBD1,TRBV7-9,TRBJ1-6,TGTGCCAGCAGCTTAGCGCCGAGGGGGCTTTTTAATTCACCCCTCCACTTT,CASSLAPRGLFNSPLHF
.,.,TRBV7-9,TRBJ1-2,TGTGCCAGCAGCTTATTACAGGGTGGCTACACCTTC,CASSLLQGGYTF
few,TRBD2,TRBV25-1,TRBJ2-7,TGTGCCAGCAGTGAGTCGGCTAGCGGGGGATGGTACGAGCAGTACTTC,CASSESASGGWYEQYF
.,TRBD1,TRBV6-6,TRBJ1-1,TGTGCCAGCAGTTACCCAGGGGGCATCACTGAAGCTTTCTTT,CASSYPGGITEAFF
few,.,TRBV5-5,TRBJ2-3,TGTGCCAGCAGCTTCGGAGGGTCTTTCACAGATACGCAGTATTTT,CASSFGGSFTDTQYF
.,.,TRBV7-8,TRBJ2-5,TGTGCCAGCAGCTTCGGACAGCAAGAGACCCAGTACTTC,CASSFGQQETQYF